Shown below are 8 T cell receptor beta chains from a single sample sequenced in a study of prognosis after radiotherapy for stage I lung cancer. From genomic DNA, two-round multiplex PCR was used to amplify TCR beta CDR3. Primers specific to each TRBV and TRBJ gene drove first-round PCR. MiXCR, applied by TCRdb to the multiplex PCR reads, yields one record per CDR3 protein. The sample shows about 14,000 distinct CDR3 sequences, 55% to 70% of them seen only once. The sequencing used PBMCs, collected before or after stereotactic body radiation therapy (not recorded which). Source of these receptors: a donor aged 50 or older with non-small cell lung cancer.

This clonotype has ten or more counts. The CDR3 protein is CSVEPSKFF. CDR3 nucleotides: TGCAGCGTTGAGCCGTCAAAGTTCTTC. The chain carries TRBV29-1 and TRBJ2-1; D is unresolved. V lost 3 bases and J lost 14, with 8 bases in between. The CDR3 extends over 9 amino acids. Germline assignment: CDR1 SQVTM and CDR2 ANQGSEA.

With respect to this clonotype: A far larger clone is one base from this, pointing to a likely read error. The CDR3 ends on some other residue instead of the conserved phenylalanine or tryptophan, so this is likely a read error. The gene calls are TRBV6-4 and TRBJ2-4; TRBD1 aligns across 8 bases. This CDR3 has 15 amino acids. Germline V gene data show CDR1 as MRHNA and CDR2 as SNTAGT. J was trimmed by 4 bases and V by 2 bases; bases with no gene match: 4. For the CDR3, the DNA is TGTGCCAGCAGTGACAACAGGGGGAGTAAAAACATTCAGTACCTC. Its protein is CASSDNRGSKNIQYL.

This clonotype is deemed medium-sized. V and J are TRBV6-8 and TRBJ2-2; 14 bases align to TRBD2. Germline CDR1 MNHGY, CDR2 SAAAGT. There are 15 residues in the CDR3. The V segment lost 10 bases and the J segment 6 bases; nucleotides outside the gene matches: 7. CDR3 nucleotide sequence: TGTGCCACGGGACTAGCGGGAGTTATGGCCGGGGAGCTGTTTTTT. This gives the protein CATGLAGVMAGELFF.

Within the sample, this clonotype is medium-sized. The chain employs TRBV6-8 and TRBJ2-7; possible D gene TRBD1, 5 bases. V was shortened by 0 bases and J by 4 bases, with 10 bases between the two germline ends. Germline V gives CDR1 MNHGY, CDR2 SAAAGT. The CDR3 extends over 14 amino acids. CDR3 DNA: TGTGCCAGCAGTTACTCCCCAGGGCGGTACGAGCAGTACTTC. This translates into CASSYSPGRYEQYF.

Of note for this clonotype: A single base is all that separates this from a far larger clone, so a read error is likely. The chain recombines TRBV6-8 with TRBJ2-1; no clear D. There are 11 residues in the CDR3. Per the germline V gene, CDR1 is MNHGY and CDR2 is SAAAGT. The CDR3 region is CASSSYNDQFF. CDR3 nucleotide sequence: TGTGCCAGCAGTTCCTACAATGATCAGTTCTTC.

On this clonotype: The junction departs from germline at one end; a sequencing error may be responsible. J is TRBJ2-7 and V is TRBV6-6; D uncertain. The CDR3 has 14 residues. Germline CDR1 reads MNHNY; CDR2 reads SVGAGI (reference sequence). CDR3 region: CSSSYSGSSYEQYF. The DNA of the CDR3 is TGTTCCAGCAGTTACTCGGGTTCTTCCTACGAGCAGTACTTC.

This clonotype qualifies as medium-sized. The chain employs TRBV20-1 and TRBJ2-1; 8 bases are shared with TRBD2. CDR1 DFQATT and CDR2 SNEGSKA come from the germline V gene (reference sequence). J gave up 9 bases and V 2 bases, and 6 bases lay outside the gene matches. The CDR3 covers 13 residues. CDR3 amino acids: CSARNTGGTEQFF. The CDR3 bases are TGCAGTGCTAGAAATACGGGGGGGACTGAGCAGTTCTTC.

This clonotype was observed once. The likely explanation is a read error, given a far larger clone one base away. This sequence joins TRBV6-4 and TRBJ2-2; D may be TRBD2 (5 bases). The CDR3 runs 15 residues. Germline CDR1 MRHNA, CDR2 SNTAGT. CDR3 sequence: CASSYLLRNTGDLFF. The DNA for the CDR3 is TGTGCCAGCAGTTACCTCCTCCGGAACACCGGGGATCTGTTTTTT.